This T cell receptor beta chain was observed in a study of shared T cell receptors in the human thymus. The CDR3 runs 14 residues. CDR1 is SGDLS, CDR2 YYNGEE, per germline. The V end lost 3 bases, the J end lost 8 bases, and 17 bases lay between the germline ends. TCRdb keeps only in-frame clones here, not all; method: immunoSEQ multiplex PCR. The sample records just under 550,000 clones, about 80% being singletons. These data also formed part of another study, on human thymus T cells. According to that study: Related research described thymic repertoires that were highly overlapping among unrelated individuals.

The chain couples TRBV9 to TRBJ1-2; TRBD1 might be the D (5 bases). The sequence derives from a boy under two years old with a congenital heart defect. The sample was thymocytes. The CDR3 loop reads CASSARDSLEGYTF. CDR3 nucleotide sequence: TGTGCCAGCAGCGCTCGGGACTCCTTGGAGGGCTACACCTTC.